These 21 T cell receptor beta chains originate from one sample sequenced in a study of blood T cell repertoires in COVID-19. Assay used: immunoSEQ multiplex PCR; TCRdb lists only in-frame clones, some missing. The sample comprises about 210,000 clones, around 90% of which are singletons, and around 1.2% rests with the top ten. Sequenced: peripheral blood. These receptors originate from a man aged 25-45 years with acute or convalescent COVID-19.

The CDR3 is CASSSTGETQYF. CDR3 in DNA: TGCGCCAGCAGCTCAACCGGGGAGACCCAGTACTTC. V is TRBV5-1 and J is TRBJ2-5, with D unresolved. This CDR3 is built from 12 residues. V was clipped by 3 bases and J by 5 bases, with 8 bases between them. Germline V CDR1 and CDR2: SGHRS, YFSETQ.

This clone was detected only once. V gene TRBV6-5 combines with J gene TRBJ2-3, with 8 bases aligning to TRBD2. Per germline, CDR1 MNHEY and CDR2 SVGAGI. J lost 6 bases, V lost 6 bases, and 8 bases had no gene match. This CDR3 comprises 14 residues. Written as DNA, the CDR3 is TGTGCCAGCAGAGATCGGGGGGGCGGTGATACGCAGTATTTT. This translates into CASRDRGGGDTQYF.

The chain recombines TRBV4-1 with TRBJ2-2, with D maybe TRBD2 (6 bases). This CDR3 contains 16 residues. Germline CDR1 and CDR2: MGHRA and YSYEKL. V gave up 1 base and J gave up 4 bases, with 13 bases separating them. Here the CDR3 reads CASSQGTGVSTGELFF. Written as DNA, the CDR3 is TGCGCCAGCAGCCAAGGAACGGGGGTGTCCACCGGGGAGCTGTTTTTT.

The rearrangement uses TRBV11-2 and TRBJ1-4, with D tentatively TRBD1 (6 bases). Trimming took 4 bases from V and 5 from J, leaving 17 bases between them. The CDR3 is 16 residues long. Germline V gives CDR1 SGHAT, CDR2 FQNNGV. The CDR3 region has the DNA TGTGCCAGCAGCTCTGTCCCCGACAGGCCGAATGAAAAACTGTTTTTT. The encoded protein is CASSSVPDRPNEKLFF. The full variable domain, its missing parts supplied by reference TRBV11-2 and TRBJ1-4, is EAGVAQSPRYKIIEKRQSVAFWCNPISGHATLYWYQQILGQGPKLLIQFQNNGVVDDSQLPKDRFSAERLKGVDSTLKIQPAKLEDSAVYLCASSSVPDRPNEKLFFGSGTQLSVL.

CDR3 sequence: CASKGDEQFF. In DNA, the CDR3 is TGCGCCAGCAAGGGGGATGAGCAGTTCTTC. The J gene is TRBJ2-1, the V gene TRBV10-1, with a possible D match to TRBD1 (6 bases). This CDR3 has 10 amino acids. Trimming shortened V by 7 bases and J by 8 bases, and 6 bases separated the two germline ends. Per germline, CDR1 WNHNN and CDR2 SYGVQD (reference sequence).

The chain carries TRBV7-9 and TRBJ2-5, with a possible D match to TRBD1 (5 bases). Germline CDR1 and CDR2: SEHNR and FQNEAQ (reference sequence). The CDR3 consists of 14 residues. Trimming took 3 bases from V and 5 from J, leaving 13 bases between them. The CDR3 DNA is TGTGCCAGCAGCTTCTCTACAGGTTTTGAGACCCAGTACTTC. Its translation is CASSFSTGFETQYF.

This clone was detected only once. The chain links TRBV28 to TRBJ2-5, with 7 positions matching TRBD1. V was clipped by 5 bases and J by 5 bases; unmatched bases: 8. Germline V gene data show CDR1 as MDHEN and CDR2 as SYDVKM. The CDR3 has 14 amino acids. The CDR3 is CASSGGGRGETQYF. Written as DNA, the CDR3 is TGTGCCAGCAGTGGGGGCGGCAGGGGGGAGACCCAGTACTTC.

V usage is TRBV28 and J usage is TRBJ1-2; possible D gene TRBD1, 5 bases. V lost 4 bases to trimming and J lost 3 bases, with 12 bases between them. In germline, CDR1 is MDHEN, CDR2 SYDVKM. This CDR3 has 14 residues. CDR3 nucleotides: TGTGCCAGCAGTTCAGCCCACAGGTACTATGGCTACACCTTC. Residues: CASSSAHRYYGYTF.

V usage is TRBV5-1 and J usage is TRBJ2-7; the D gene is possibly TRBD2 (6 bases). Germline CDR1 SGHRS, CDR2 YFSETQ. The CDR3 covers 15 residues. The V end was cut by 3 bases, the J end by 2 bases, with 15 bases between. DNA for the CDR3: TGCGCCAGCAGCTCCTTAAGCGGGCCCCCCTACGAGCAGTACTTC. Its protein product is CASSSLSGPPYEQYF.

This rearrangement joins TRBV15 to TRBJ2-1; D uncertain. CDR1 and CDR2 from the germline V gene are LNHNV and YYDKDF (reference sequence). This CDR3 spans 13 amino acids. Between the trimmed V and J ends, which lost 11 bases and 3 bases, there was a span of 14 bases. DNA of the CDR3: TGTGCCTTCGCCGAGACACTCTACAATGAGCAGTTCTTC. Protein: CAFAETLYNEQFF.

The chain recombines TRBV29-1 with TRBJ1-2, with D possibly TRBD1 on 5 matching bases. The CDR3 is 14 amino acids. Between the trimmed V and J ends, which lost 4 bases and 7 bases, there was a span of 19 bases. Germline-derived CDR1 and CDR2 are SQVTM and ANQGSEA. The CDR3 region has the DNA TGCAGCGTTGTCCCGGGTTACTTAAGGGGTGGCTACACCTTC. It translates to CSVVPGYLRGGYTF.

As DNA, the CDR3 is TGTGCCACCAGTCCCGGCGGGACAGCGTATTTT. Translated: CATSPGGTAYF. The chain recombines TRBV15 with TRBJ2-3; D perhaps matches TRBD1 (7 bases). Germline V lookup: CDR1 LNHNV, CDR2 YYDKDF (reference sequence). CDR3 size: 11 residues. Deletions cut 6 bases from V and 14 bases from J, with 15 bases between.

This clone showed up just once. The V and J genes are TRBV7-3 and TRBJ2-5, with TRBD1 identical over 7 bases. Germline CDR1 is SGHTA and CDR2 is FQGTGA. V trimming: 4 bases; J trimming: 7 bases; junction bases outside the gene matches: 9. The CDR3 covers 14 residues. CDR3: CASSSTTGPGTQYF. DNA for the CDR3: TGTGCCAGCAGCTCAACGACAGGGCCCGGGACCCAGTACTTC.

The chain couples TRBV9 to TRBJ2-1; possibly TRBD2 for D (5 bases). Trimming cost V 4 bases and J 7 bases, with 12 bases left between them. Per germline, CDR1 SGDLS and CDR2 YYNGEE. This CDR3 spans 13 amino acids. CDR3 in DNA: TGTGCCAGCAGCCCCGGACTTCGTAATGAGCAGTTCTTC. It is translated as CASSPGLRNEQFF.

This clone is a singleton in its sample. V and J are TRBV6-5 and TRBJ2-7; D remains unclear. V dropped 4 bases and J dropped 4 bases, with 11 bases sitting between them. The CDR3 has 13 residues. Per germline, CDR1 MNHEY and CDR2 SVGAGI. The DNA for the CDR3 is TGTGCCAGCAGTTTTATAGCACGGTACGAGCAGTACTTC. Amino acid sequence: CASSFIARYEQYF.

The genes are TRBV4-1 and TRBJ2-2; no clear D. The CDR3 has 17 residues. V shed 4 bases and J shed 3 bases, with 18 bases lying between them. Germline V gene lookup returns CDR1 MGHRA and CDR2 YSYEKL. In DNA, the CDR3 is TGCGCCAGCAGCCGGAGTTTTGGAACGGAAGACACCGGGGAGCTGTTTTTT. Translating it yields CASSRSFGTEDTGELFF.

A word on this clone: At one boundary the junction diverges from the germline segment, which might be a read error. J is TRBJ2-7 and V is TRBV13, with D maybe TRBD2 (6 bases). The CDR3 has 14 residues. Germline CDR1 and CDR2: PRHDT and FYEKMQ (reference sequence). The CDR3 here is CASSPPSGGISQDF. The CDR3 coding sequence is TGTGCCAGCAGCCCCCCAAGTGGGGGGATCAGTCAAGACTTC.

The DNA for the CDR3 is TGTGCCAGCAGTTCGTCACGGCGGGAGAGAGATACGCAGTATTTT. Its protein is CASSSSRRERDTQYF. This rearrangement joins TRBV28 to TRBJ2-3; 7 bases map to TRBD2. Unmatched junction bases numbered 9, after V lost 4 bases and J lost 5 bases. This CDR3 spans 15 amino acids. Germline V gene data show CDR1 as MDHEN and CDR2 as SYDVKM.

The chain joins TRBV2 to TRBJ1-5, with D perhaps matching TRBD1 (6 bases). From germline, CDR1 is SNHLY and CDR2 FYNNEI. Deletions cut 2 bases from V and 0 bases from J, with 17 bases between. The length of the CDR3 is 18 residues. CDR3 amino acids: CASSEYFGQTNSNQPQHF. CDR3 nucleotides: TGTGCCAGCAGTGAATATTTTGGACAGACAAATAGCAATCAGCCCCAGCATTTT.

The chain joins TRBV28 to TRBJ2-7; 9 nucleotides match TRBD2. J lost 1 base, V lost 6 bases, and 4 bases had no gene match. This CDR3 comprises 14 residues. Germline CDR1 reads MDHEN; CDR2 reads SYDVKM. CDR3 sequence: CASRESGGSYEQYF. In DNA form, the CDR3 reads TGTGCCAGCAGAGAAAGCGGGGGGTCCTACGAGCAGTACTTC.

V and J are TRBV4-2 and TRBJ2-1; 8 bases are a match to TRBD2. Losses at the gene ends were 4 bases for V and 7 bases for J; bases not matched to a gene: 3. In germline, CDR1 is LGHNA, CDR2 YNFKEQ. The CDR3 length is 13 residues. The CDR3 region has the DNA TGTGCCAGCAGCCCCAGCGGGGGTAATGAGCAGTTCTTC. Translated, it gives CASSPSGGNEQFF.